This is a list of T cell receptor beta chains from one sample in a study of beta chain features in type 1 diabetes. Some clones are missing from TCRdb's copy, which holds only in-frame ones; the method was immunoSEQ multiplex PCR. The table shows around 140,000 clones, with roughly 10% occurring only once. Sequenced: central memory CD4+ T cells from blood. Source of these receptors: a man aged 25 to 40 with type 1 diabetes. Both conserved end residues are part of each CDR3. The order of the fields is V gene, clone size, D gene, J gene, CDR3 DNA, CDR3 protein. D genes are given only for firm matches. Size is stated for part of the rows, as once, few or many counts, or as a class when the clone is expanded.

>TRBV18|medium-sized|TRBD1|TRBJ2-1
TGTGCCAGCTCACCAGTGGGGACAGGTACCGATGAGCAGTTCTTC
CASSPVGTGTDEQFF
>TRBV11-2|-|-|TRBJ2-2
TGTGCCAGCAGCCCCAGCACCGGGGAGCTGTTTTTT
CASSPSTGELFF
>TRBV11-1|few|TRBD1|TRBJ2-5
TGTGCCAGCAGCGAACAGGGGATGGGAGAGACCCAGTACTTC
CASSEQGMGETQYF
>TRBV27|-|-|TRBJ1-5
TGTGCCAGCAGCCTGACACGACAGCCTAATCAGCCCCAGCATTTT
CASSLTRQPNQPQHF
>TRBV18|-|-|TRBJ1-3
TGTGCCAGCTCACCGGGACTGATGGACACCATATATTTT
CASSPGLMDTIYF
>TRBV6-4|few|-|TRBJ2-7
TGTGCCAGCAGTGACCCTCCCGGGACATGGAACGAGCAGTACTTC
CASSDPPGTWNEQYF
>TRBV5-1|-|-|TRBJ1-4
TGCGCCAGCAGCTTACTCGACTCGGCTAATGAAAAACTGTTTTTT
CASSLLDSANEKLFF
>TRBV11-2|few|-|TRBJ1-5
TGTGCCAGCAGCTTGGGACTCGGTCAGCCCCAGCATTTT
CASSLGLGQPQHF
>TRBV6-6|few|-|TRBJ1-1
TGTGCCAGCAGTTACCGACAACGCACTGAAGCTTTCTTT
CASSYRQRTEAFF
>TRBV7-2|-|TRBD1|TRBJ1-5
TGTGCCAGCACCCTTAGCACAGGGGGCTATCAGCCCCAGCATTTT
CASTLSTGGYQPQHF
>TRBV4-2|few|TRBD2|TRBJ2-1
TGTGCCAGCAGCCGAGGGACTAGCGGGGGAGATGAGCAGTTCTTC
CASSRGTSGGDEQFF
>TRBV19|-|-|TRBJ1-1
TGTGCCAGTAGTATGGCAAGGGGTTCAATGAACACTGAAGCTTTCTTT
CASSMARGSMNTEAFF
>TRBV6-1|few|TRBD1|TRBJ1-5
TGTGCCAGCAGTGAGGGGACAGGGGCCCCTTGGCCCCAGCATTTT
CASSEGTGAPWPQHF
>TRBV28|many|-|TRBJ1-3
TGTGCCAGCAGTTTTATAGCAGGGCACTCTGGAAACACCATATATTTT
CASSFIAGHSGNTIYF
>TRBV5-6|-|-|TRBJ1-1
TGTGCCAGCAGCTTGGTCCAGGGAGGCACTGAAGCTTTCTTT
CASSLVQGGTEAFF
>TRBV7-8|-|-|TRBJ1-6
TGTGCCAGCAGCGACAGACAGGCCGACCCACTCCACTTT
CASSDRQADPLHF
>TRBV5-8|few|TRBD1|TRBJ2-3
TGTGCCAGCAGCTTCACAGGGGTTCGCACAGATACGCAGTATTTT
CASSFTGVRTDTQYF
>TRBV28|-|-|TRBJ2-7
TGTGCCAGCAGTTTGTCAGGATATCGCCACGAGCAGTACTTC
CASSLSGYRHEQYF
>TRBV15|once|-|TRBJ2-7
TGTGCCACCAGCAGAGATCTGCCCGGATCTGGCAACTACGAGCAGTACTTC
CATSRDLPGSGNYEQYF
>TRBV2|few|TRBD1|TRBJ1-2
TGTGCCAGCCTCAGGGGGCTAGTCAACTATGGCTACACCTTC
CASLRGLVNYGYTF
>TRBV30|-|TRBD1|TRBJ1-4
TGTGCCTGGAGGGGACAGGGGAGTGAAAAACTGTTTTTT
CAWRGQGSEKLFF
>TRBV6-5|-|TRBD1|TRBJ2-2
TGTGCCAGCAGTTCCTGGGACAGGGTAAACACCGGGGAGCTGTTTTTT
CASSSWDRVNTGELFF
>TRBV7-9|-|TRBD1|TRBJ1-2
TGTGCCAGCAGCCGAGGACAGGTGCGGGGCTATGGCTACACCTTC
CASSRGQVRGYGYTF
>TRBV7-3|-|-|TRBJ1-6
TGTGCCAGCAGCTACTACGGTCCGCCCCTCCACTTT
CASSYYGPPLHF
>TRBV5-1|-|TRBD1|TRBJ2-5
TGCGCCAGCAGTCCGGGCCGGGACAGCCAAGAGACCCAGTACTTC
CASSPGRDSQETQYF
>TRBV19|-|-|TRBJ1-4
TGTGCCAGTCGGGGACATTCAACTAATGAAAAACTGTTTTTT
CASRGHSTNEKLFF
>TRBV18|few|TRBD2|TRBJ2-5
TGTGCCAGCTCACTCTTAGCGGGTGGAGAGACCCAGTACTTC
CASSLLAGGETQYF
>TRBV5-1|-|-|TRBJ2-5
TGCGCCAGCAGCCCCCGGGACGGGGGAGTCGGGGCCCAGTACTTC
CASSPRDGGVGAQYF
>TRBV5-4|few|-|TRBJ2-5
TGTGCCAGCAGCTCCCCATCCGGTGATCGGGAGACCCAGTACTTC
CASSSPSGDRETQYF
>TRBV7-2|-|-|TRBJ1-2
TGTGCCAGCAGCATAAGCGGACAGATTTTCTATGGCTACACCTTC
CASSISGQIFYGYTF
>TRBV5-4|few|-|TRBJ2-6
TGCGCCAGCAGCCAAGATCTTTGGGGGCTCTCTGGGGCCAACGTCCTGACTTTC
CASSQDLWGLSGANVLTF
>TRBV5-4|few|-|TRBJ2-5
TGTGCCAGCAGCCCCCTAGGGACACCGACTCAAGAGACCCAGTACTTC
CASSPLGTPTQETQYF
>TRBV18|-|TRBD1|TRBJ2-1
TGTGCCAGCTCACCGCAACAGGGGGATGAGCAGTTCTTC
CASSPQQGDEQFF
>TRBV5-6|few|-|TRBJ1-5
TGTGCCAGCAGCTTGCTCGCAGGGGACGGGAATCAGCCCCAGCATTTT
CASSLLAGDGNQPQHF
>TRBV7-2|-|-|TRBJ1-2
TGTGCCAGCAGTCACGGGGGGACCGACTATGGCTACACCTTC
CASSHGGTDYGYTF
>TRBV9|-|TRBD2|TRBJ2-1
TGTGCCAGCAGCGTTGGCCTAGCGGGGATTGAGCAGTTCTTC
CASSVGLAGIEQFF
>TRBV9|-|-|TRBJ2-1
TGTGCCAGCAGCGTAGTTACAGGATATGAGCAGTTCTTC
CASSVVTGYEQFF
>TRBV2|few|TRBD1|TRBJ1-3
TGTGCCAGCAGTGGTCAGGGGGACACCATATATTTT
CASSGQGDTIYF
>TRBV4-1|-|-|TRBJ2-5
TGCGCCAGCAGCCTAGTACTGGAAGAGACCCAGTACTTC
CASSLVLEETQYF
>TRBV5-4|-|TRBD1|TRBJ2-5
TGTGCCAGCAGCCCCAAAGGGGGCCTCCAAGAGACCCAGTACTTC
CASSPKGGLQETQYF
>TRBV7-2|-|-|TRBJ1-6
TGTGCCAGCAGCTTTCAGGGCTCTTCACCCCTCCACTTT
CASSFQGSSPLHF
>TRBV29-1|few|-|TRBJ1-1
TGCAGCGTTCGATGGACAGAAAACACTGAAGCTTTCTTT
CSVRWTENTEAFF
>TRBV2|few|-|TRBJ1-2
TGTGCCAGCAGTGAATGGGCAGGTGGAAGGGGCTACACCTTC
CASSEWAGGRGYTF
>TRBV27|-|TRBD1|TRBJ1-5
TGTGCCAGCAGTTTAGGGGCCCGACAGGGCAGGCGGTATCAGCCCCAGCATTTT
CASSLGARQGRRYQPQHF
>TRBV7-2|few|TRBD1|TRBJ2-5
TGTGCCAGCAGCTCAAGACAGGGGGGGACCGGGACCCAGTACTTC
CASSSRQGGTGTQYF
>TRBV6-1|few|-|TRBJ1-1
TGTGCCAGCAGTGAAGCGGCGGGTTGGGACACTGAAGCTTTCTTT
CASSEAAGWDTEAFF
>TRBV5-6|-|-|TRBJ1-5
TGTGCCAGCAGCTTATGGGCCCCAGGGAGCAATCAGCCCCAGCATTTT
CASSLWAPGSNQPQHF
>TRBV28|few|-|TRBJ1-2
TGTGCCAGCACCCCCGGGTGGTATGGCTACACCTTC
CASTPGWYGYTF
>TRBV2|-|TRBD2|TRBJ2-1
TGTGCCACCGGGACTAGCAAGAATGAGCAGTTCTTC
CATGTSKNEQFF
>TRBV25-1|-|TRBD2|TRBJ2-3
TGTGCCAGAGACCCCGGGACTAGCGGCACAGATACGCAGTATTTT
CARDPGTSGTDTQYF
>TRBV9|few|-|TRBJ2-2
TGTGCCAGCAGCGCGGGGGGACAAGGCCTCGGGGAGCTGTTTTTT
CASSAGGQGLGELFF
>TRBV4-1|few|-|TRBJ1-1
TGCGCCAGCAGCCAAGCGTCAGTCCTGAACACTGAAGCTTTCTTT
CASSQASVLNTEAFF
>TRBV27|-|-|TRBJ2-1
TGTGCCAGCAGTTTAGGCCTAGCCGTTGAGCAGTTCTTC
CASSLGLAVEQFF
>TRBV28|-|-|TRBJ2-3
TGTGCCAGCAGTTTACCCACAGGGACAGATACGCAGTATTTT
CASSLPTGTDTQYF